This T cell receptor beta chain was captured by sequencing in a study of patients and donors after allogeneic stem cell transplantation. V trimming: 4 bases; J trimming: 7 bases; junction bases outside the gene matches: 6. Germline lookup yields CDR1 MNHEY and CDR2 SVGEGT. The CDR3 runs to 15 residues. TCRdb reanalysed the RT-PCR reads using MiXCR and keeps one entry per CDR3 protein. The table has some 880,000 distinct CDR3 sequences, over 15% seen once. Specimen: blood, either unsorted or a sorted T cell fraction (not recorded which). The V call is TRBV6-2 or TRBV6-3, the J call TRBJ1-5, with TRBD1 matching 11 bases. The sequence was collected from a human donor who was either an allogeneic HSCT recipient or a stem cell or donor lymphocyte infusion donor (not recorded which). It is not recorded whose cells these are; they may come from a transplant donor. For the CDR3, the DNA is TGTGCCAGCAGTTTCCGGGACAGGGGGAGCCAGCCCCAGCATTTT. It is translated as CASSFRDRGSQPQHF.